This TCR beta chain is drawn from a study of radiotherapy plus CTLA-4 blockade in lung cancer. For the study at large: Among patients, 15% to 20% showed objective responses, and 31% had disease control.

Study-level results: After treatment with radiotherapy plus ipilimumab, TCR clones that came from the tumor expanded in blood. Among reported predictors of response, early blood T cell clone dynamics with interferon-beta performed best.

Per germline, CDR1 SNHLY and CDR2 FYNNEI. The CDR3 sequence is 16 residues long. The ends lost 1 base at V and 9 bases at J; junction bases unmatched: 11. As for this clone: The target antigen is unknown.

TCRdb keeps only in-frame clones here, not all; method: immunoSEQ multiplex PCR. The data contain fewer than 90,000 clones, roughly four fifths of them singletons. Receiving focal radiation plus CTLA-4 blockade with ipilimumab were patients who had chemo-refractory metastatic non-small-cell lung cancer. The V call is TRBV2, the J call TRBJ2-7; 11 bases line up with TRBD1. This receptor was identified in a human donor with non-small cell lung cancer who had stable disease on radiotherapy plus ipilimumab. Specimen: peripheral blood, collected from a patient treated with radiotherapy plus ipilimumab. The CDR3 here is CASSEGVGTGGFGQYF. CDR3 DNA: TGTGCCAGCAGTGAAGGAGTGGGGACAGGGGGTTTTGGGCAGTACTTC.